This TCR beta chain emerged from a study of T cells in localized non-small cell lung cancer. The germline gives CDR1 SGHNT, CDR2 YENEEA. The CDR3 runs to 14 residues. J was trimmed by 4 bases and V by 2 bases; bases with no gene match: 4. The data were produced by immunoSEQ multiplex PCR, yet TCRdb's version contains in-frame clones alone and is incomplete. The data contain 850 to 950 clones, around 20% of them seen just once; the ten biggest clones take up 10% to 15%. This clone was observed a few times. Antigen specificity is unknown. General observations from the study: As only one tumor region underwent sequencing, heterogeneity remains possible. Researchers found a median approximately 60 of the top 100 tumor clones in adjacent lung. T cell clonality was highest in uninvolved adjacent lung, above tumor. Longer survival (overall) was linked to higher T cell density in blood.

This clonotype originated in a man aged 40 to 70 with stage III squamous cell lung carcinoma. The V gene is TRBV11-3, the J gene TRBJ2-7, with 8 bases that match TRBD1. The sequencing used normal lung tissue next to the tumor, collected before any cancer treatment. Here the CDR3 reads CASSLSDRGYEQYF. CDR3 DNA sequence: TGTGCCAGCAGCTTATCCGACAGGGGATACGAGCAGTACTTC.